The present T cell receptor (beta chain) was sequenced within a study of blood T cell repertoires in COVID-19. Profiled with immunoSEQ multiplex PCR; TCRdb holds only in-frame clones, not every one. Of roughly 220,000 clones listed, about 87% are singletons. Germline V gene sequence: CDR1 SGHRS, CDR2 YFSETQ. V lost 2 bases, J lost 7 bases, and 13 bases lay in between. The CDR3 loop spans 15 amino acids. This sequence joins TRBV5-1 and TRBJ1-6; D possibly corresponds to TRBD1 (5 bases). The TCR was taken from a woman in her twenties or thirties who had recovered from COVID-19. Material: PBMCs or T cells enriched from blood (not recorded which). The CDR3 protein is CASSLRDGGNSPLHF. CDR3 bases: TGCGCCAGCAGCTTAAGGGACGGGGGAAATTCACCCCTCCACTTT.